This TCR beta chain was found in a study of shared clonotypes between healthy human individuals. The naive CD8 subset, CD45RO-negative cells positively selected for CCR7, excluded terminally differentiated effector memory CD45RA+ cells. CDR3 length: 14 amino acids. V shed 0 bases and J shed 0 bases, with 7 bases lying between them. Germline assignment: CDR1 SGDLS and CDR2 YYNGEE. Overall study results and limits: Generation of non-shared clonotypes was less probable than generation of clonotypes shared by all four donors. Sequencing of the sorted subsets was shown by rarefaction to be incomplete despite large depth.

Some clones are missing from TCRdb's copy, which holds only in-frame ones; the method was immunoSEQ multiplex PCR. The sample holds nearly 600,000 clones, less than 97% seen once. Concerning this clone itself: The antigen remains undetermined. Other nucleotide sequences from this sample produce the same CDR3.

Sequencing was performed on naive CD8+ T cells sorted from blood. This sequence was found in a woman between 25 and 40 years old in good health. The J gene is TRBJ2-7, the V gene TRBV9; D unclear. CDR3 coding DNA: TGTGCCAGCAGCGTAGGGGATAGCTCCTACGAGCAGTACTTC. It yields the protein CASSVGDSSYEQYF.